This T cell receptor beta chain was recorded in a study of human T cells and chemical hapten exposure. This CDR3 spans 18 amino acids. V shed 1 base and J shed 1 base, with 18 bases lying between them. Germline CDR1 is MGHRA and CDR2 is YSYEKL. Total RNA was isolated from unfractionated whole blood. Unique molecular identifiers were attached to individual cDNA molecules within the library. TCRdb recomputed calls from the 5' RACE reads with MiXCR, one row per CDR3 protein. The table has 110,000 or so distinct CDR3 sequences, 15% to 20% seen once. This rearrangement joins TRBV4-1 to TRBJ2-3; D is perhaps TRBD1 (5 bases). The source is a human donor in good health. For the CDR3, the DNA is TGCGCCAGCAGCCAAGGAGGTAGGGGTCCTCTTGGCACAGATACGCAGTATTTT. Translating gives CASSQGGRGPLGTDTQYF.